This TCR beta chain was sequenced for a study of blood T cell repertoires in COVID-19 (dated by TCRdb to 2020 to 2021). Study-level background: Collaborator samples came from the United States, Italy and Spain and covered acute and convalescent phases of COVID-19. The prospective study material was composed of cDNA or gDNA derived from T cells, B-cell-depleted T cells, or PBMCs. Deeply sampled blood TCRbeta repertoires from subjects exposed to, actively infected with, or recovered from COVID-19 were included in the dataset. The repertoires were made available in a free public database intended to serve as a resource for research on the immune response to SARS-CoV-2. Samples came from the ongoing ImmuneRACE study (first 160 participants) plus 1,254 subjects from 6 global collaborators. The sample metadata nearly always contained a de-identified subject ID, COVID-19 status, age in years and sex. Where HLA class I and class II types were available, the types were taken from metadata supplied by the sample provider, not from assay-based typing. On the study overall, not on this receptor specifically: Clinical and demographic metadata were provided uncurated, with the amount varying by source and participant.

The CDR3 has 15 amino acids, counting the end cysteine and phenylalanine. The retained sequence is limited to the CDR3, 45 bases, with the frame set at the first base. V loses 7 bases of germline sequence and J loses 5 bases, and the interval between the two ends is 20 bases. In the germline V gene, CDR1 corresponds to MNHEY and CDR2 to SVGAGI. Another Seattle source contributed samples from volunteer blood donors who had recovered from COVID-19. Whole blood was collected in K2EDTA tubes by collaborating institutions according to the institutions' own protocols. For TCRbeta analysis, collaborators shipped samples in one of three forms: frozen whole blood, isolated PBMCs, or DNA extracted from either of those sample types. TCRbeta CDR3 regions were amplified from genomic DNA by means of the immunoSEQ Assay, a bias-controlled multiplex PCR. The original methods were these. The number of nucleated cells in each sample was estimated by amplification of reference gene primers within the assay. Sequence reads were collapsed and filtered to measure the absolute abundance of every unique TCRbeta CDR3 rearrangement. Productive Simpson clonality was computed per sample as the square root of Simpson's diversity index over productive rearrangements. The clones in this table, taken by TCRdb from immuneACCESS, are in-frame only. Not every clone is retained; where verified, under half of the shortfall comes from an unresolved V gene, and the cause of the rest is unknown. For V, J and clone size, that table is used; D and trimming come from the DNA. This sample lists some 220,000 clones; around four fifths were detected once. Of the sample, roughly 4.6% is held by the ten largest clones.

About this clone: Its antigen target is currently unknown. Base qualities are not at hand, and no much larger clone is one base apart.

The origin of this receptor is a woman aged 60 to 75 who had recovered from COVID-19. Sequencing was performed on peripheral blood. In this chain, TRBV6-5 is recombined with TRBJ1-1; TRBD1 is possibly the D segment (6 matching bases). The DNA sequence is TGTGCCAGCACCTCCCGGGGGGGGCACGGGACTGAAGCTTTCTTT. It encodes CASTSRGGHGTEAFF.